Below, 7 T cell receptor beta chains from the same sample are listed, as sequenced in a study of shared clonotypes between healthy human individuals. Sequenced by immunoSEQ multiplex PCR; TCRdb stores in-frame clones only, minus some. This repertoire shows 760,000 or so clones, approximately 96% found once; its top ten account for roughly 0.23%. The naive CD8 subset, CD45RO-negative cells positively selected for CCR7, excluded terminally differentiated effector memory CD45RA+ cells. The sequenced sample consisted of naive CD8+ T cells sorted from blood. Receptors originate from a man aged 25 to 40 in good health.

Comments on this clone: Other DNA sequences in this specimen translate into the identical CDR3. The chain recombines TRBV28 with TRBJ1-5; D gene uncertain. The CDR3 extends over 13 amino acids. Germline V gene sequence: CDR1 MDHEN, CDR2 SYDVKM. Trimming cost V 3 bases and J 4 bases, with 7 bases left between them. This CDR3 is CASSFGGNQPQHF. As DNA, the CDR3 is TGTGCCAGCAGTTTCGGAGGGAATCAGCCCCAGCATTTT.

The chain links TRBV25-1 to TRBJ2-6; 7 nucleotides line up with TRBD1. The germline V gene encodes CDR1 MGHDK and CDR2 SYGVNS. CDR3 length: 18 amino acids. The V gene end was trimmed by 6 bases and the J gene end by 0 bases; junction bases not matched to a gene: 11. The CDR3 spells CASSEGQELSSGANVLTF. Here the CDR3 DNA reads TGTGCCAGCAGCGAAGGACAGGAATTAAGCTCTGGGGCCAACGTCCTGACTTTC.

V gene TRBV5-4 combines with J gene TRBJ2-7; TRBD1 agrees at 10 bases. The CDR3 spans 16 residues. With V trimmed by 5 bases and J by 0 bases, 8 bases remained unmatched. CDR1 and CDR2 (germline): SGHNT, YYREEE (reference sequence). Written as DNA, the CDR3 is TGTGCCAGCAGGTCTACCGGGACAGGGGTCTCCTACGAGCAGTACTTC. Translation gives CASRSTGTGVSYEQYF.

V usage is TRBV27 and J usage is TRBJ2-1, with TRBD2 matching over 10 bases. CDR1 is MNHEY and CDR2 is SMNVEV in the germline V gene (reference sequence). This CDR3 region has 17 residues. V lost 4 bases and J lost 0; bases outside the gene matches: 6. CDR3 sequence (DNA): TGTGCCAGCAGTTCCCGACTAGCGGGTAGCTCCTACAATGAGCAGTTCTTC. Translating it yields CASSSRLAGSSYNEQFF.

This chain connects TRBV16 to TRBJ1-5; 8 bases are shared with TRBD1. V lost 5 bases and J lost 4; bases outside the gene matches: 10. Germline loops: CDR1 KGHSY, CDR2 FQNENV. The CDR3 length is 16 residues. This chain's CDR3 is CASSVSPGQVNQPQHF. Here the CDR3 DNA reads TGTGCCAGCAGCGTTTCTCCGGGACAGGTTAATCAGCCCCAGCATTTT.

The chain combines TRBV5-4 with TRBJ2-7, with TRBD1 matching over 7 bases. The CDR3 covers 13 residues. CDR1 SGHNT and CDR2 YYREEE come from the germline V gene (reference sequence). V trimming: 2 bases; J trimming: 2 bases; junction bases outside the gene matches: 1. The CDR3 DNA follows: TGTGCCAGCAGCTTACAGGGGACCTACGAGCAGTACTTC. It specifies CASSLQGTYEQYF. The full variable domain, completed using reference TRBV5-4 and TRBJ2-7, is ETGVTQSPTHLIKTRGQQVTLRCSSQSGHNTVSWYQQALGQGPQFIFQYYREEENGRGNFPPRFSGLQFPNYSSELNVNALELDDSALYLCASSLQGTYEQYFGPGTRLTVT.

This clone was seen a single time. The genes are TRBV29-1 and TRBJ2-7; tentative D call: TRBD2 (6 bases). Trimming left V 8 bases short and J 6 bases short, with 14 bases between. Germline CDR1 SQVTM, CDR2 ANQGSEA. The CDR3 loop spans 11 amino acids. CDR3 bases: TGCAGCTATGGGACTTCCGGCGAGCAGTACTTC. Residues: CSYGTSGEQYF.